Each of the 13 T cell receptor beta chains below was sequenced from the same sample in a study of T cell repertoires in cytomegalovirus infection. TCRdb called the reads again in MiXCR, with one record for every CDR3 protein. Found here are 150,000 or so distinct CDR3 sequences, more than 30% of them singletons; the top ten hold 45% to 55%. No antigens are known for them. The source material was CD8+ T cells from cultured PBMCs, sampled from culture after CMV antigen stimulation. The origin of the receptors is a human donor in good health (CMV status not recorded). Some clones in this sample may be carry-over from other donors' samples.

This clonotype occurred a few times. The CDR3 sequence is CASGAEPAGDLYEQYF. The CDR3 nucleotides read TGTGCCAGCGGGGCGGAACCAGCGGGGGACCTCTACGAGCAGTACTTC. The rearrangement joins TRBV6-1 to TRBJ2-7; 8 bases line up with TRBD2. The V and J ends lost 8 bases and 3 bases, in that order; junction bases with no gene match: 15. The CDR3 runs 16 residues. The V gene's germline CDR1 is MNHNS and CDR2 SASEGT.

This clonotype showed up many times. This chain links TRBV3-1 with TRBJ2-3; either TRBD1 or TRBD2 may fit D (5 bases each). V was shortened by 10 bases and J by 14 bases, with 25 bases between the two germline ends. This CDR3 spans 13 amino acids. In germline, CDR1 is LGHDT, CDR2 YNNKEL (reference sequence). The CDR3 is CATDPTGAGERYF. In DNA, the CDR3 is TGTGCCACCGATCCGACCGGGGCGGGTGAGAGGTATTTT.

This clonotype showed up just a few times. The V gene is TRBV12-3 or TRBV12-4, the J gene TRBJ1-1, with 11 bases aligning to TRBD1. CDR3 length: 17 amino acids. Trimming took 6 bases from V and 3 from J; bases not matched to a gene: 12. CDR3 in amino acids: CASRLRTGGSMDTEAFF. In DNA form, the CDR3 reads TGTGCCAGCAGACTCCGGACAGGGGGCTCGATGGACACTGAAGCTTTCTTT.

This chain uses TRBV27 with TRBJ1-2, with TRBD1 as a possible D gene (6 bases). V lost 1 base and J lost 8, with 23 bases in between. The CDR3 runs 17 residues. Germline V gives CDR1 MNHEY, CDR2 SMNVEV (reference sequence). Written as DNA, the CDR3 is TGTGCCAGCAGTTTATTAGGCGCGGGGGGCCTCTTATGGGGCTACACCTTC. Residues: CASSLLGAGGLLWGYTF.

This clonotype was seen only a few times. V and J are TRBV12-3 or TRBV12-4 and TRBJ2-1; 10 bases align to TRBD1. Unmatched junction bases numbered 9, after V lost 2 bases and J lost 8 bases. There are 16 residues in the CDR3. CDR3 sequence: CASSLWPGQGWDEQFF. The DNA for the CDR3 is TGTGCCAGCAGTTTATGGCCGGGACAGGGGTGGGATGAGCAGTTCTTC.

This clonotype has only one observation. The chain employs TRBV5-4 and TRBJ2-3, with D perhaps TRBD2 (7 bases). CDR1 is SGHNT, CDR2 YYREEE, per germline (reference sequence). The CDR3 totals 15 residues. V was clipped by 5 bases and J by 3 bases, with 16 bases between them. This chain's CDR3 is CASRPRGGTTDTQYF. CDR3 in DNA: TGTGCCAGCAGGCCGAGGGGGGGGACTACAGATACGCAGTATTTT.

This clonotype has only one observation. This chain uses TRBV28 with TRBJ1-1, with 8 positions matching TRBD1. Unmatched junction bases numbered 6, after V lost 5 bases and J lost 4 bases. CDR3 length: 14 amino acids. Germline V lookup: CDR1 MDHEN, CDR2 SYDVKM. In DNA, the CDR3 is TGTGCCAGCAGTCTACAGACAGGGGTCACTGAAGCTTTCTTT. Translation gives CASSLQTGVTEAFF.

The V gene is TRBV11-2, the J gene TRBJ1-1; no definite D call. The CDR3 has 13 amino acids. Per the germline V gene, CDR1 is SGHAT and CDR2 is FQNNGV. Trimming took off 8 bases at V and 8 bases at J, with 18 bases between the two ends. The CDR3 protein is CASATSWAVEAFF. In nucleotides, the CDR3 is TGTGCCAGCGCTACCTCCTGGGCCGTGGAAGCTTTCTTT. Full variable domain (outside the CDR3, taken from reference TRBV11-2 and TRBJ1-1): EAGVAQSPRYKIIEKRQSVAFWCNPISGHATLYWYQQILGQGPKLLIQFQNNGVVDDSQLPKDRFSAERLKGVDSTLKIQPAKLEDSAVYLCASATSWAVEAFFGQGTRLTVV.

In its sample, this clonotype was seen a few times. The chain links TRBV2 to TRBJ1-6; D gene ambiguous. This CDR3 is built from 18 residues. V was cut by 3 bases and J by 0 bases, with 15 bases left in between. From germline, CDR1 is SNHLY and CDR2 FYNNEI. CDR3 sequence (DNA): TGTGCCAGCAGTGACCCCGCGGCGGGGAGCTCCTATAATTCACCCCTCCACTTT. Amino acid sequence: CASSDPAAGSSYNSPLHF.

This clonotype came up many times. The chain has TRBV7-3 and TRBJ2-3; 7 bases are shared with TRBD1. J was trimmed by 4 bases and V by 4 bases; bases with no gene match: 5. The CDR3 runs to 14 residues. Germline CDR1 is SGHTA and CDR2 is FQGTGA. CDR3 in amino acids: CASSSTGVADTQYF. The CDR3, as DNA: TGTGCCAGCAGCTCAACAGGGGTGGCAGATACGCAGTATTTT.

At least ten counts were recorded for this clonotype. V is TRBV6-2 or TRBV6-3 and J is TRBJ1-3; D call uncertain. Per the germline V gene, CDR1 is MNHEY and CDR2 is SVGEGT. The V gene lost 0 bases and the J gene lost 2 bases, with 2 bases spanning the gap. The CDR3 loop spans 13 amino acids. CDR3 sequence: CASSYSTGNTIYF. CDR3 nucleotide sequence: TGTGCCAGCAGTTACTCGACTGGAAACACCATATATTTT.

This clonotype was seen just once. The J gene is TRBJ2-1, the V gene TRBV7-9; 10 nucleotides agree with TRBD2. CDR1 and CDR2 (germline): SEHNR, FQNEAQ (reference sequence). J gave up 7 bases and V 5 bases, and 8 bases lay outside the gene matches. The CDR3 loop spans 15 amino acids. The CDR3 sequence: CASSPGLASMNEQFF. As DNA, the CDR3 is TGTGCCAGCAGCCCGGGACTAGCGTCGATGAATGAGCAGTTCTTC.

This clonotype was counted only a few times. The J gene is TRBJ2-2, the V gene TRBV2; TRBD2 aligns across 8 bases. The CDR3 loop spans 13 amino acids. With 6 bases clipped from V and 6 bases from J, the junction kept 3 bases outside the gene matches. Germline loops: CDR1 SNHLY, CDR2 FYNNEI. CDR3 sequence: CASSPGGSGELFF. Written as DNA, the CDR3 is TGTGCCAGCAGCCCGGGGGGGTCCGGGGAGCTGTTTTTT.